This T cell receptor beta chain emerged from a study of cytomegalovirus exposure and HLA in healthy donors. General study findings and limits: An analysis done earlier found most TCR beta V segments productive about 87% or about 30% of the time. Donors were assumed by presence/absence analyses to have roughly uniform sequencing depth. The analysis excluded some indistinguishable V segments, including TRBV6-2 and TRBV6-3. Analysis was carried out at a later point, and it linked a missense DCLRE1C variant to TCR beta V- and J-gene trimming.

Germline CDR1 and CDR2: SGHNT and YYREEE (reference sequence). With 0 bases removed from V and 9 bases from J, the gap between germline ends came to 12 bases. The CDR3 covers 13 residues. 13 Jbeta primers and 60 Vbeta primers were used for the PCR. TCRdb keeps only in-frame clones here, not all; method: immunoSEQ multiplex PCR. The sample comprises around 76,000 clones, around 81% of which are singletons, and approximately 1.5% rests with the top ten. The count of this clone is one. Antigen specificity is unknown. The sequence derives from a man between 40 and 49 years old in good health and CMV-seronegative. The sequencing sample was made of PBMCs. This chain links TRBV5-4 with TRBJ1-1; tentative D call: TRBD1 (6 bases). The DNA for the CDR3 is TGTGCCAGCAGCTTGGTGGCAGGGGCACAAGCTTTCTTT. Encoded protein: CASSLVAGAQAFF.